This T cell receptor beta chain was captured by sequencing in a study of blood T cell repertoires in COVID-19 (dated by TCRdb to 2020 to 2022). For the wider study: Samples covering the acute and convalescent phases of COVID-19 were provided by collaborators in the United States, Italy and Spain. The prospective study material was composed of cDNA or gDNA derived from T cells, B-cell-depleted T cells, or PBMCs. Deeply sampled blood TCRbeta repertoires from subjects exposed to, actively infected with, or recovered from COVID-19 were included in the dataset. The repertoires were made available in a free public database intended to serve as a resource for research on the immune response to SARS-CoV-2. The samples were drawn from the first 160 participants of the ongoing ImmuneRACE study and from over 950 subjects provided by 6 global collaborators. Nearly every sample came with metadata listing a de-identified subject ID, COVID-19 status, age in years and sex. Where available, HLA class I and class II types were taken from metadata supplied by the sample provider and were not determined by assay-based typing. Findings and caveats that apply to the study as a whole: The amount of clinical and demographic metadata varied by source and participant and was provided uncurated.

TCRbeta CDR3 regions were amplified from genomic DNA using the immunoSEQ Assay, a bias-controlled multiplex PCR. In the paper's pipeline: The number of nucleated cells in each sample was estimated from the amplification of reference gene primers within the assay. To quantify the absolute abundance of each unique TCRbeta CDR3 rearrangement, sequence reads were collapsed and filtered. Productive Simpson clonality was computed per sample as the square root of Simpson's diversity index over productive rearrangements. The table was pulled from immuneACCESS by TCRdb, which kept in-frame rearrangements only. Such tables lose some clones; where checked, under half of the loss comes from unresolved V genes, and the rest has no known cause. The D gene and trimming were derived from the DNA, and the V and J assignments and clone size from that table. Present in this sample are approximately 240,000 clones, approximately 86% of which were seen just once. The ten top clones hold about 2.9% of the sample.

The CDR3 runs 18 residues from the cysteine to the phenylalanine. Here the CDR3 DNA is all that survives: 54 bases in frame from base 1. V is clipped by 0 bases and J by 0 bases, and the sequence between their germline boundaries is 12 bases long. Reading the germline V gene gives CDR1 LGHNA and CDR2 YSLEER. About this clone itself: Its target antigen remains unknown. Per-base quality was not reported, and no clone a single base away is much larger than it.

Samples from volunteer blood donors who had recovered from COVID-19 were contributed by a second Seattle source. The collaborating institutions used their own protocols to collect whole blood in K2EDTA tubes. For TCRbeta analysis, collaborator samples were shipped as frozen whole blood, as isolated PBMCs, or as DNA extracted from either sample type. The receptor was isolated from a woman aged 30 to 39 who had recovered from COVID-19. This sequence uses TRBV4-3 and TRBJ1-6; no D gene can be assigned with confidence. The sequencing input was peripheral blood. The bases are TGCGCCAGCAGCCAAGATCGCTTGCTAGGCTCCTATAATTCACCCCTCCACTTT. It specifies CASSQDRLLGSYNSPLHF.